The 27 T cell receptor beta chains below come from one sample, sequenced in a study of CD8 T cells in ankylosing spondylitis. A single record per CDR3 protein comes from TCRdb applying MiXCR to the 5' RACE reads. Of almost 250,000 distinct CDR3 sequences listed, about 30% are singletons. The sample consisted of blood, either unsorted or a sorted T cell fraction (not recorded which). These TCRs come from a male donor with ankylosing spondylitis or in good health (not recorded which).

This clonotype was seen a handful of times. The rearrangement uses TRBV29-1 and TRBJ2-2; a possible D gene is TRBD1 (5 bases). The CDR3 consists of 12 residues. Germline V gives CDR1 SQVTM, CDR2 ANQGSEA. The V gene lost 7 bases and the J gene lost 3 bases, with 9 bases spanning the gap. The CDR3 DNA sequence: TGCAGCGGCCTCAGGGACACCGGGGAGCTGTTTTTT. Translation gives CSGLRDTGELFF.

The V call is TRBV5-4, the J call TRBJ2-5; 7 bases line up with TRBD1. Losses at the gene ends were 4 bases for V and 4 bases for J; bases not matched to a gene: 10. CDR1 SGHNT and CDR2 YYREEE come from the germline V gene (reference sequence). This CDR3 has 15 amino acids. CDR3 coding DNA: TGTGCCAGCAGCCCCGACAGGGCTGGACGAGAGACCCAGTACTTC. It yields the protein CASSPDRAGRETQYF.

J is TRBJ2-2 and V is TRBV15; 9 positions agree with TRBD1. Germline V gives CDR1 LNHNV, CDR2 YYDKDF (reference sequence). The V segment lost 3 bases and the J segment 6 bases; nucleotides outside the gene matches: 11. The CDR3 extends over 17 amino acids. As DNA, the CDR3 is TGTGCCACCAGCAGTGGCCGGGACAGGGAGATTGCCGGGGAGCTGTTTTTT. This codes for CATSSGRDREIAGELFF.

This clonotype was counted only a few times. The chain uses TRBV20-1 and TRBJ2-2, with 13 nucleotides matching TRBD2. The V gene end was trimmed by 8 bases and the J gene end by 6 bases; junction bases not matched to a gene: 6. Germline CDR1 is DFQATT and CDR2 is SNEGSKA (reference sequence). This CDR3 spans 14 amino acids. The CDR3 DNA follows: TGCAGTTTGGGACTAGCGGGGAAGGCCGGGGAGCTGTTTTTT. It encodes CSLGLAGKAGELFF.

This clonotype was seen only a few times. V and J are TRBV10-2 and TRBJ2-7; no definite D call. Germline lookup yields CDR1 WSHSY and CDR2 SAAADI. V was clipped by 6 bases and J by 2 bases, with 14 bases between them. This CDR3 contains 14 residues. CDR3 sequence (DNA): TGCGCCAGCAGGCCCCCGACTCCCGCCTACGAGCAGTACTTC. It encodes CASRPPTPAYEQYF.

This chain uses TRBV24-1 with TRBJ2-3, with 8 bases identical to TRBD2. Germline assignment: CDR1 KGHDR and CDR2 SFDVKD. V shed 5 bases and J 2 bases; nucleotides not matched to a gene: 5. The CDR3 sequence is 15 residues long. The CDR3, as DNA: TGTGCCACCAGTGGCCTAGGACTAGCCACAGATACGCAGTATTTT. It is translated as CATSGLGLATDTQYF.

The chain's CDR3 is CASSEEFGQGAREQYF. Written as DNA, the CDR3 is TGTGCCAGCAGTGAAGAGTTTGGACAGGGGGCAAGGGAGCAGTACTTC. The chain uses TRBV25-1 and TRBJ2-7; 11 nucleotides agree with TRBD1. The CDR3 length is 16 residues. Germline CDR1 reads MGHDK; CDR2 reads SYGVNS. Trimming at V came to 2 bases and at J to 7 bases, leaving 10 bases not matched to a gene.

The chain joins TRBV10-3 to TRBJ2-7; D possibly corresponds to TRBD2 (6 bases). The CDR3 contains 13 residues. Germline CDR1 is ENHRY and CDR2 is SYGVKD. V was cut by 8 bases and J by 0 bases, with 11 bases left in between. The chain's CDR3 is CAIGGDSSYEQYF. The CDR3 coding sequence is TGTGCCATCGGCGGGGATAGCTCCTACGAGCAGTACTTC.

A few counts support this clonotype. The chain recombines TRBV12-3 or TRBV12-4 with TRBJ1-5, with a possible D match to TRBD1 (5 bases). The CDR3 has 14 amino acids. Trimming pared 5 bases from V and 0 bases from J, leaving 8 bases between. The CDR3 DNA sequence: TGTGCCAGCAGTCAGGGATATAGCAATCAGCCCCAGCATTTT. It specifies CASSQGYSNQPQHF.

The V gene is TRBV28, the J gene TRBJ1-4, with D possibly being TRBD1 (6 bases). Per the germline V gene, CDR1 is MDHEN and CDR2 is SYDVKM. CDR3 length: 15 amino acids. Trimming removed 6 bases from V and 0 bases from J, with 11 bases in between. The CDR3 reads CASSQRDTTNEKLFF. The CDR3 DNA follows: TGTGCCAGCAGCCAGCGGGACACAACTAATGAAAAACTGTTTTTT.

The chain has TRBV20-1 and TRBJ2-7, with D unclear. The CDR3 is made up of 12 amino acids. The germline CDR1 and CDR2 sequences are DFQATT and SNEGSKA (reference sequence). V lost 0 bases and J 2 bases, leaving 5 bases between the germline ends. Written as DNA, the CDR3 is TGCAGTGCTAGAGAGAGCCCCTACGAGCAGTACTTC. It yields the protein CSARESPYEQYF.

Here the CDR3 reads CASSLSASGGARGGEQFF. CDR3 in DNA: TGTGCCAGCAGTTTATCTGCTAGCGGGGGGGCGAGGGGTGGTGAGCAGTTCTTC. The chain employs TRBV12-3 or TRBV12-4 and TRBJ2-1; 12 nucleotides agree with TRBD2. V lost 2 bases to trimming and J lost 9 bases; unmatched junction nucleotides: 14. CDR3 length: 18 amino acids.

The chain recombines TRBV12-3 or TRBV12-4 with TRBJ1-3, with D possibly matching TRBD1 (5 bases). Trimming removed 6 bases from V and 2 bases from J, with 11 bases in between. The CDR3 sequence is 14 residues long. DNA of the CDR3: TGTGCCAGCAGATCACAGGACCCTGGAAACACCATATATTTT. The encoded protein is CASRSQDPGNTIYF.

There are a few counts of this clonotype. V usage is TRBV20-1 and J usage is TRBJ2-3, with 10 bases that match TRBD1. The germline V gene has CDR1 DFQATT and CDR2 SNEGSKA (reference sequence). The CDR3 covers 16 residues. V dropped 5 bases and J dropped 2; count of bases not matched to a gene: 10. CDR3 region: CSAYQPGTGDTDTQYF. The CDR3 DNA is TGCAGTGCTTACCAACCCGGGACAGGGGACACAGATACGCAGTATTTT.

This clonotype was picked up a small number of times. In DNA form, the CDR3 reads TGCAGTGCTAGAGATTTAGCGGGGGACTCCTACGAGCAGTACTTC. Protein: CSARDLAGDSYEQYF. The chain is built from TRBV20-1 and TRBJ2-7; 9 nucleotides line up with TRBD2. The V and J ends lost 0 bases and 0 bases, in that order; junction bases with no gene match: 3. In germline, CDR1 is DFQATT, CDR2 SNEGSKA (reference sequence). This CDR3 contains 15 residues.

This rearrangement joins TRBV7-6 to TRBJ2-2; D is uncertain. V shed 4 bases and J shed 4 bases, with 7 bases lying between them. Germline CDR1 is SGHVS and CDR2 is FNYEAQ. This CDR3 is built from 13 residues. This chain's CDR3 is CASSSPATGELFF. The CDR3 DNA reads TGTGCCAGCAGCTCGCCGGCCACCGGGGAGCTGTTTTTT.

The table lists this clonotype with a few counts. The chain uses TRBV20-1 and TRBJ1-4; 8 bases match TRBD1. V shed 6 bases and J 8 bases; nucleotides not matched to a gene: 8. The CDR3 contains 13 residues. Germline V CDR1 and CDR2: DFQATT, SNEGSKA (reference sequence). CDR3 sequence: CSAPGQDGEKLFF. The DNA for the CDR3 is TGCAGTGCCCCGGGACAGGATGGAGAAAAACTGTTTTTT.

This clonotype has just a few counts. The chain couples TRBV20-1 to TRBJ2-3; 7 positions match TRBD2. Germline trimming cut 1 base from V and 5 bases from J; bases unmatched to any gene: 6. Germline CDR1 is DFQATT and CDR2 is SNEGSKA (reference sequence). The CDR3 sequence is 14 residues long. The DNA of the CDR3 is TGCAGTGCTAGAGCCGGGGGGATAGGAGATACGCAGTATTTT. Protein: CSARAGGIGDTQYF.

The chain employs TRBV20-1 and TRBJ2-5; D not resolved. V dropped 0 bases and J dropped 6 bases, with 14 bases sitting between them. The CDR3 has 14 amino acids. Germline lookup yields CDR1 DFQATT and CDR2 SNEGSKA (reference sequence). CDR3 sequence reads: CSARDLSPAKTQYF. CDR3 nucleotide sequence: TGCAGTGCTAGAGATCTGAGCCCCGCGAAGACCCAGTACTTC.

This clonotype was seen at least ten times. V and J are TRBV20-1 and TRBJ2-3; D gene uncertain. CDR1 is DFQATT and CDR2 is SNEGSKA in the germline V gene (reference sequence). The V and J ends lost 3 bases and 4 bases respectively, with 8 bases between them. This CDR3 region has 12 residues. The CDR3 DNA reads TGCAGTGCTAGGCCCAATTCAGATACGCAGTATTTT. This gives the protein CSARPNSDTQYF.

CDR3 residues: CSAFGTEKPQETQYF. The DNA for the CDR3 is TGCAGTGCCTTCGGGACGGAGAAACCGCAAGAGACCCAGTACTTC. The chain is built from TRBV20-1 and TRBJ2-5; D assignment may be TRBD1 or TRBD2 (5 bases each). V was pared by 6 bases and J by 2 bases, with 19 bases between. Germline CDR1 and CDR2: DFQATT and SNEGSKA (reference sequence). The CDR3 sequence is 15 residues long.

CDR3 nucleotide sequence: TGTGCCACCAGCAGAGGGGACAGCCCAACTAACTATGGCTACACCTTC. Translating it yields CATSRGDSPTNYGYTF. V usage is TRBV15 and J usage is TRBJ1-2, with 7 bases aligning to TRBD1. The CDR3 totals 16 residues. Germline lookup yields CDR1 LNHNV and CDR2 YYDKDF (reference sequence). Trimming removed 1 base from V and 0 bases from J; junction bases left unmatched: 5. Supplemented by reference TRBV15 and TRBJ1-2, the full variable domain reads DAMVIQNPRYQVTQFGKPVTLSCSQTLNHNVMYWYQQKSSQAPKLLFHYYDKDFNNEADTPDNFQSRRPNTSFCFLDIRSPGLGDTAMYLCATSRGDSPTNYGYTFGSGTRLTVV.

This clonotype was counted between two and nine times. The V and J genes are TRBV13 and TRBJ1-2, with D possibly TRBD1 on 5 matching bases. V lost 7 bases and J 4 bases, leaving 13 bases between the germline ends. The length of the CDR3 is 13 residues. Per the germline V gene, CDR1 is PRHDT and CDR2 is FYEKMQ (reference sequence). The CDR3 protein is CASTGRPTYGYTF. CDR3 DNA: TGTGCCAGCACGGGGCGACCAACCTATGGCTACACCTTC.

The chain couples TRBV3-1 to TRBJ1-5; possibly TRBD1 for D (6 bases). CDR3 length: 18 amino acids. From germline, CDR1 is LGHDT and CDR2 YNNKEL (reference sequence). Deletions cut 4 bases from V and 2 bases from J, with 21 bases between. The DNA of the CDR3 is TGTGCCAGCAGCCCCCTAACGGGACAAATTGACGGCAATCAGCCCCAGCATTTT. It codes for CASSPLTGQIDGNQPQHF.

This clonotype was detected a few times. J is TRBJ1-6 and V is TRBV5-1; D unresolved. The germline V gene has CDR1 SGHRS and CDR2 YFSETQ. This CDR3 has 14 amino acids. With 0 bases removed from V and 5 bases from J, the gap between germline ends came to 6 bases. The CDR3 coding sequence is TGCGCCAGCAGCTTGGTGTCAGATAATTCACCCCTCCACTTT. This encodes CASSLVSDNSPLHF.

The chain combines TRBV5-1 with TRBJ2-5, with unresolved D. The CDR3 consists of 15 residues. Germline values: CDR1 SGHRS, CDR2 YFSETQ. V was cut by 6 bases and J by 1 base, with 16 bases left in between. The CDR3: CASNLYGQIQETQYF. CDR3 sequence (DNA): TGCGCCAGCAACCTCTACGGGCAGATCCAAGAGACCCAGTACTTC.

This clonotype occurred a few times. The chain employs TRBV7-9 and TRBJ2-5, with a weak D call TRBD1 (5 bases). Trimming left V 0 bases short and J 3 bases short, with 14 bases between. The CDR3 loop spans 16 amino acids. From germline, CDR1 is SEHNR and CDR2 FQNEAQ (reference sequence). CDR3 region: CASSLAARVEEETQYF. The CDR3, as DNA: TGTGCCAGCAGCTTAGCGGCCAGGGTAGAAGAAGAGACCCAGTACTTC.